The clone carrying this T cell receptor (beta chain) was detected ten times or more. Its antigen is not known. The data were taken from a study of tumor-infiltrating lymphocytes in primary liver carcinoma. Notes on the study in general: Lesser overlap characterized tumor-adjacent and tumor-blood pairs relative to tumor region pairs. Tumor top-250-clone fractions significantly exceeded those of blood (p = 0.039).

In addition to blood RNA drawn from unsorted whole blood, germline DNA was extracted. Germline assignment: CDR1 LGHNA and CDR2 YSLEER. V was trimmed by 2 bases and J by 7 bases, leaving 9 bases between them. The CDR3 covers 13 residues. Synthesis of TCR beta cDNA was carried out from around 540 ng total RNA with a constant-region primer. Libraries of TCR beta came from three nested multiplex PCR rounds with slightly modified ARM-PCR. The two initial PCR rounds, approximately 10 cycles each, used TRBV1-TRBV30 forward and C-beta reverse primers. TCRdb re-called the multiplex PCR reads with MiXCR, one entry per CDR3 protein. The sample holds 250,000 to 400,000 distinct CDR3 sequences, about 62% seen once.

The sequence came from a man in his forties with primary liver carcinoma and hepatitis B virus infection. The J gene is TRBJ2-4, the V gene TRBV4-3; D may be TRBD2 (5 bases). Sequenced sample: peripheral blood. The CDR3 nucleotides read TGCGCCAGCAGCCAAAATCGGGATAACATTCAGTACTTC. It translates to CASSQNRDNIQYF.